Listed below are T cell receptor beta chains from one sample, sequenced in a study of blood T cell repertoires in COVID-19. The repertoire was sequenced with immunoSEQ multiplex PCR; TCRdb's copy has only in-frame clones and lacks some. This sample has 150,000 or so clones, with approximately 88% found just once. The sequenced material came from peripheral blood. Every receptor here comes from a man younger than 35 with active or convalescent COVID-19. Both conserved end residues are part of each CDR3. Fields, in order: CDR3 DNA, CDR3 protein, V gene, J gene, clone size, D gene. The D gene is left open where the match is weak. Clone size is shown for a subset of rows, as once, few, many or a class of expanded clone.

DNA: TGTGCCAGTAGTCCTCAGGGACAGGGTATCCCCTATGGCTACACCTTC
CDR3: CASSPQGQGIPYGYTF
V: TRBV19
J: TRBJ1-2
size: few
D: TRBD1

DNA: TGTGCCAGCAGTCGACAGGGGGCACACACCGGGGAGCTGTTTTTT
CDR3: CASSRQGAHTGELFF
V: TRBV2
J: TRBJ2-2
size: NA
D: TRBD1

DNA: TGTGCCAGCAGCCCAAATCAGGGGAATCAGCCCCAGCATTTT
CDR3: CASSPNQGNQPQHF
V: TRBV7-8
J: TRBJ1-5
size: NA
D: NA

DNA: TGTGCCAGCAGCTTAGGGACTAGCGGGGTCTACGAGCAGTACTTC
CDR3: CASSLGTSGVYEQYF
V: TRBV7-8
J: TRBJ2-7
size: medium-sized
D: TRBD2

DNA: TGTGCCAGCAGTGCCCAGGGGGGTAGCGGGAGCAATGAGCAGTTCTTC
CDR3: CASSAQGGSGSNEQFF
V: TRBV6-4
J: TRBJ2-1
size: NA
D: TRBD2

DNA: TGTGCCAGCAGTTTGCGTTCGGTCCAGTACTTC
CDR3: CASSLRSVQYF
V: TRBV12-3/TRBV12-4
J: TRBJ2-5
size: NA
D: NA

DNA: TGTGCCAGCAGCTTAGTTTCAGGCGACAATTTCTATGGCTACACCTTC
CDR3: CASSLVSGDNFYGYTF
V: TRBV7-2
J: TRBJ1-2
size: once
D: NA

DNA: TGTGCCAGCAGCGCGGGGACGGTGAGCTCCTACGAGCAGTACTTC
CDR3: CASSAGTVSSYEQYF
V: TRBV5-4
J: TRBJ2-7
size: NA
D: NA

DNA: TGTGCCAGCTCCCCTGGACTATCCGCCTACGAGCAGTACTTC
CDR3: CASSPGLSAYEQYF
V: TRBV18
J: TRBJ2-7
size: NA
D: NA

DNA: TGTGCCAGCAGTGCCTTAAGAGGGACAGGGGCGAATTCACCCCTCCACTTT
CDR3: CASSALRGTGANSPLHF
V: TRBV2
J: TRBJ1-6
size: NA
D: TRBD1

DNA: TGCGCCAGCAGCTTGAGACTAGCGGGAGGAACTGGTACAGATACGCAGTATTTT
CDR3: CASSLRLAGGTGTDTQYF
V: TRBV5-1
J: TRBJ2-3
size: NA
D: TRBD2

DNA: TGTGCCAGCTCAACCGGGACAGGGGAAAGTATCTATGGCTACACCTTC
CDR3: CASSTGTGESIYGYTF
V: TRBV18
J: TRBJ1-2
size: NA
D: TRBD1

DNA: TGTGCCACACAGGGGACCGGAAACACCATATATTTT
CDR3: CATQGTGNTIYF
V: TRBV6-6
J: TRBJ1-3
size: NA
D: TRBD1

DNA: TGCGCCAGCAGCTTGCCCGACAGGGTCGGTGAAAAACTGTTTTTT
CDR3: CASSLPDRVGEKLFF
V: TRBV5-1
J: TRBJ1-4
size: NA
D: TRBD1

DNA: TGTGCCAGCAGCCCTGGGGGGATTTTAGGCTACACCTTC
CDR3: CASSPGGILGYTF
V: TRBV5-6
J: TRBJ1-2
size: NA
D: NA

DNA: TGCAGCGTTGTTGGTAGACAGGGCCGGTCCTACAATGAGCAGTTCTTC
CDR3: CSVVGRQGRSYNEQFF
V: TRBV29-1
J: TRBJ2-1
size: once
D: TRBD1

DNA: TGTGCCAGTAGTATCCGAGAGACAGGGGATGGTGGCTACAATGAGCAGTTCTTC
CDR3: CASSIRETGDGGYNEQFF
V: TRBV19
J: TRBJ2-1
size: NA
D: TRBD1

DNA: TGTGCCAGCAGTTCAGGGGGAACAGGGATGCTAGGTACGCAGTATTTT
CDR3: CASSSGGTGMLGTQYF
V: TRBV6-2/TRBV6-3
J: TRBJ2-3
size: once
D: TRBD1

DNA: TGTGCCAGCTCACCGGACAGGCTGAACACTGAAGCTTTCTTT
CDR3: CASSPDRLNTEAFF
V: TRBV18
J: TRBJ1-1
size: NA
D: TRBD1

DNA: TGTGCCAGCTCACCGACTACAGATACGCAGTATTTT
CDR3: CASSPTTDTQYF
V: TRBV18
J: TRBJ2-3
size: NA
D: NA

DNA: TGTGCCAGCAGTTACTCGACAGGGGGCTTGTCACCCCTCCACTTT
CDR3: CASSYSTGGLSPLHF
V: TRBV6-2/TRBV6-3
J: TRBJ1-6
size: NA
D: TRBD1

DNA: TGTGCCAGCAGTGGAAACAGGGGGAATGAGCAGTTCTTC
CDR3: CASSGNRGNEQFF
V: TRBV6-4
J: TRBJ2-1
size: once
D: TRBD1

DNA: TGCGCCAGCAGCGAAACTAGCGGGGGTATCATTCAGTACTTC
CDR3: CASSETSGGIIQYF
V: TRBV5-1
J: TRBJ2-4
size: NA
D: TRBD2

DNA: TGTGCCAGTAGTATTCGATTGGGAGTTTATGGCTACACCTTC
CDR3: CASSIRLGVYGYTF
V: TRBV19
J: TRBJ1-2
size: NA
D: NA

DNA: TGTGCCAGCAGCCCGGGACAGCTAAACACTGAAGCTTTCTTT
CDR3: CASSPGQLNTEAFF
V: TRBV9
J: TRBJ1-1
size: NA
D: TRBD1

DNA: TGTGCCAGCAGACGGGACTTTACAAACGAGCAGTACTTC
CDR3: CASRRDFTNEQYF
V: TRBV28
J: TRBJ2-7
size: NA
D: NA

DNA: TGTGCCAGCTCACCTTCTATTAGCGGGGGGTTCTACAATGAGCAGTTCTTC
CDR3: CASSPSISGGFYNEQFF
V: TRBV18
J: TRBJ2-1
size: NA
D: TRBD2

DNA: TGTGCCAGCAGTTACGAAGGGGGAGGGTCCTACAATGAGCAGTTCTTC
CDR3: CASSYEGGGSYNEQFF
V: TRBV6-5
J: TRBJ2-1
size: NA
D: NA